A single TCR beta chain is shown here with its context. The antigen it recognizes is unknown. No quality values exist for individual bases; no much larger clone is one base distant. Genomic DNA was extracted with the Qiagen DNeasy kit from unsorted PBMCs and from negatively selected CD4+ and CD8+ fractions. Amplification of TCR beta CDR3 regions was done by immunoSEQ multiplex PCR with primers that anneal to V and J segments. A synthetic immune receptor repertoire was used to minimize amplification bias, and any residual bias was removed computationally once sequencing was done. Per the original workflow: Repertoire diversity was quantified as the Shannon entropy index using custom Python scripts. The unsorted, CD4+ and CD8+ repertoires were each analyzed separately, with the exception of combined analyses, where CD4+ and CD8+ sequences were merged in silico. A clone was considered expanded if an increase in frequency of at least 2-fold after treatment relative to C1D1 was found, and a pseudocount of 0.5 was applied to clones undetected at baseline. Singleton clones were defined as clones with 0 or 1 copy at C1D1, and non-singleton clones were defined as clones with 2 or more copies. Clones expanded in unsorted samples were annotated as CD4+, CD8+ or unknown by matching protein sequences in sorted samples from the same patient. Wilcoxon tests were applied to paired samples to test diversity changes from C1D1 to C4D1. Held by TCRdb, this immuneACCESS table contains in-frame sequences only and omits some clones. Under half of the omission traces to an unresolved V gene where checked; the cause of the rest is unknown. V, J and clone size reflect that table, while D and trimming were determined from the DNA. Recorded for this sample are over 20,000 clones; 70% to 85% of them occurred a single time. 40% to 50% of the sample lies in the top ten.

This sample is part of a study of PD-1 blockade in classical Hodgkin lymphoma (dated by TCRdb to about 2020). About the full investigation: Nivolumab dosing was 3 mg/kg intravenously every 2 weeks, continuing until either disease progression or unacceptable toxicity. The study used TCR beta sequencing and CyTOF to define a peripheral blood immune signature of response to PD-1 blockade in classical Hodgkin lymphoma. Summary of the overall study and its limitations: Patients starting nivolumab less than 1 year after ASCT had lower diversity and were excluded from later analyses to avoid confounding by immune reconstitution. The study was restricted to a single clinical trial cohort, and the causes of repertoire differences, possibly disease activity or prior therapy, were left undefined. Baseline diversity similar to that of newly diagnosed patients was observed in trial patients achieving complete response, whereas significantly lower diversity was observed in partial responders and progressors. Baseline TCR diversity was reported to be lower in newly diagnosed patients than in healthy donors, and even lower in relapsed/refractory patients. CD4+ but not CD8+ TCR diversity rose significantly by C4D1 (p=0.0027 vs p=0.16), most apparent in complete responders (p=0.02).

CDR1 and CDR2 were assigned from the germline V gene as SGHRS and YFSETQ. The CDR3, cysteine through phenylalanine, is 12 amino acids long. Left in the record is the CDR3 DNA by itself, 36 bases read in frame from the first base. V has 2 bases trimmed and J has 8 bases trimmed; junction bases matching no gene number 3. What this sample's time point label stands for: cycle 2 day 1 (C2D1) of nivolumab. Every trial patient had relapsed after autologous stem cell transplantation, and cohorts A, B and C differed in prior brentuximab vedotin exposure. The trial cohort comprised more than 55 patients with relapsed/refractory classical Hodgkin lymphoma whose best overall responses were complete response, partial response or progressive disease. Trial patients were treated with single-agent nivolumab in the multi-cohort phase II CheckMate 205 trial. An independent review committee assessed best overall response using the 2007 International Working Group response criteria. PBMCs from the trial were collected at three points: immediately before nivolumab initiation (C1D1), and during therapy at cycle 2 day 1 and cycle 4 day 1. Peripheral blood was collected in 8 mL Vacutainer Cell Preparation Tubes, from which PBMCs were isolated by centrifugation and then cryopreserved.

In this chain, TRBV5-1 is recombined with TRBJ1-1; 7 bases in the middle match TRBD1. This sequence was found in a human donor with classical Hodgkin lymphoma. Material: peripheral blood mononuclear cells (PBMCs), obtained before the second cycle of nivolumab. The nucleotides read TGCGCCAGCAGCTTCGACAGGGCCGAAGCTTTCTTT. It translates as CASSFDRAEAFF.